This T cell receptor beta chain originates from a study of radiation and T cells in renal cell carcinoma. Looked up from germline, CDR1 is SGHTA and CDR2 is FQGNSA. This CDR3 is built from 13 residues. Trimming took 6 bases from V and 8 from J; bases not matched to a gene: 8. The sample's time point: baseline pretreatment blood. Treatment defined: 15 Gy SBRT to primary tumor, nephrectomy 4 weeks later. Data came from immunoSEQ multiplex PCR; TCRdb stores just in-frame clones and leaves some out. The data show roughly 100,000 clones, with 86% seen just once and roughly 8% held by the top ten. Study results and caveats: From baseline, blood top tumor clonotypes peaked at 2 weeks post-radiation. Without pretreatment biopsies, baseline tumor clonotype presence was undetermined.

This clone was seen only a few times. The antigen is unknown. The receptor was derived from a man aged 50 to 59 with renal cell carcinoma. Specimen: blood, collected from a patient whose treatment included radiotherapy and nephrectomy. The V call is TRBV7-2, the J call TRBJ1-2, with TRBD1 identical over 8 bases. The CDR3 is CASRRDRGGGYTF. For the CDR3, the DNA is TGTGCCAGCAGGAGAGACAGGGGCGGAGGCTACACCTTC.